The entry below gives a single TCR beta chain sequence along with its context. These data originate in a study of CD8+ T cells in alopecia areata. Sequencing relied on a cDNA template that was reverse transcribed from extracted RNA. This table comes from immunoSEQ multiplex PCR, and its TCRdb copy is limited to in-frame clones, with some not included. The sample includes about 210,000 clones, around 66% of them seen just once. Treatment noted: oral pan-JAK inhibitor, 5-10 mg twice daily. Trimming stripped 5 bases from V and 0 bases from J, with 8 bases between. The germline gives CDR1 SQVTM, CDR2 ANQGSEA. This CDR3 has 12 amino acids.

V is TRBV29-1 and J is TRBJ2-7; no reliable D call. The input for sequencing was CD4+ T cells sorted from blood, taken at week 44, from a patient treated with tofacitinib. The TCR was taken from a human donor with alopecia areata. The CDR3 DNA reads TGCAGCGTTAAAATTAGCTCCTACGAGCAGTACTTC. It encodes CSVKISSYEQYF.